A single T cell receptor beta chain is shown here with its context. The CDR3 extends over 16 amino acids. Trimming pared 4 bases from V and 7 bases from J, leaving 20 bases between. Germline V CDR1 and CDR2: MNHEY, SMNVEV (reference sequence). Data came from immunoSEQ multiplex PCR; TCRdb stores just in-frame clones and leaves some out. The sample comprises 140,000 to 150,000 clones, roughly 91% of which are singletons, and under 3% rests with the top ten. This specimen belongs to a study of blood T cell repertoires in COVID-19. The specimen sequenced was peripheral blood. The chain carries TRBV27 and TRBJ2-4, with D perhaps TRBD1 (6 bases). This TCR was sampled from a man between 60 and 75 years old with active or convalescent COVID-19. The CDR3 sequence: CASSSDMAGERNIQYF. CDR3 nucleotides: TGTGCCAGCAGTTCCGATATGGCAGGGGAGAGGAACATTCAGTACTTC.